This T cell receptor beta chain was identified during a study of control samples from healthy donors and cancer patients. The CDR3 is made up of 13 amino acids. Germline V gives CDR1 LNHDA, CDR2 SQIVND (reference sequence). TCRdb keeps only in-frame clones here, not all; method: immunoSEQ multiplex PCR. The data contain 100,000 to 130,000 clones, approximately 82% of them singletons. Details on this clone: A junction end diverges from the germline sequence, so it may reflect a read error.

The receptor was derived from a man aged 18 to 30 in good health. The V call is TRBV19, the J call TRBJ1-4; D unclear. The specimen sequenced was blood. The DNA of the CDR3 is TGTGCCAGTAGTCTAGATGGACCCGAAAAACTGTTTTTT. Translation: CASSLDGPEKLFF.